This T cell receptor beta chain emerged from a study of control samples from healthy donors and cancer patients. The method was immunoSEQ multiplex PCR; TCRdb's version includes in-frame clones alone and lacks a portion of them. Of 150,000 to 200,000 clones in the sample, 90% to 95% are singletons; the top ten hold 1.5%. This clone has only one observation. CDR3 length: 16 amino acids. Trimming cost V 0 bases and J 3 bases; bases outside gene matches: 2. In germline, CDR1 is MGHRA, CDR2 YSYEKL. This TCR was sampled from a woman aged 25-40 years in good health. The chain couples TRBV4-1 to TRBJ2-1; 10 bases are shared with TRBD2. Sequencing input: blood. The CDR3 region has the DNA TGCGCCAGCAGCCAAGAACTAGCGGGGTTCTACAATGAGCAGTTCTTC. As protein: CASSQELAGFYNEQFF.